This T cell receptor beta chain derives from a study of cytomegalovirus exposure and HLA in healthy donors. Between the trimmed V and J ends, which lost 0 bases and 7 bases, there was a span of 4 bases. The CDR3 sequence is 13 residues long. CDR1 SGHNT and CDR2 YENEEA come from the germline V gene. Primers included in the PCR were 60 Vbeta and 13 Jbeta primers. The table came from immunoSEQ multiplex PCR; TCRdb's copy has only in-frame clones and leaves some out. The sample has some 120,000 clones, 50% to 70% seen once; the top ten hold roughly 10%. Among the donors, all were healthy bone marrow donors.

This chain joins TRBV11-3 and TRBJ1-6; the D is unclear. The sequence derives from a woman aged 40 to 49 in good health and CMV-seropositive. The sample comprised PBMCs. CDR3 in amino acids: CASSLDQNSPLHF. Here the CDR3 DNA reads TGTGCCAGCAGCTTAGATCAGAATTCACCCCTCCACTTT.